A selection of T cell receptor beta chains follows, all from one sample in a study of blood T cell repertoires in COVID-19. Only in-frame clones appear in the TCRdb table, and some are missing; sequencing was by immunoSEQ multiplex PCR. There are around 20,000 clones in the sample; roughly 88% occur only once, and about 5% lies in the top ten. The sample consisted of PBMCs or T cells enriched from blood (not recorded which). The receptors come from a woman aged 25 to 39 who had recovered from COVID-19. Both conserved end residues are part of each CDR3. The order of the fields is clone size, D gene, V gene, J gene, CDR3 protein, CDR3 DNA. D genes are given only for firm matches. Clone size is stated in some rows and not others, as once, few, many or a class when expanded.

>.|TRBD1|TRBV19|TRBJ2-7
CASSIGGSRTGGFEQYF
TGTGCCAGTAGTATCGGAGGTAGTCGGACAGGGGGTTTCGAGCAGTACTTC
>.|TRBD1|TRBV10-1|TRBJ1-5
CAGDRDRQPQHF
TGCGCCGGTGACAGGGATCGGCAGCCCCAGCATTTT
>.|.|TRBV30|TRBJ1-6
CAWSPESGAYWRSPLHF
TGTGCCTGGAGTCCCGAGTCCGGCGCCTACTGGAGGTCACCCCTCCACTTT
>.|TRBD2|TRBV10-2|TRBJ2-5
CASKGEWASGQETQYF
TGCGCCAGCAAGGGGGAGTGGGCTAGCGGGCAAGAGACCCAGTACTTC
>once|.|TRBV27|TRBJ1-5
CASSFQVNSNQPQHF
TGTGCCAGCAGTTTCCAGGTGAATAGCAATCAGCCCCAGCATTTT
>.|.|TRBV6-1|TRBJ2-6
CASSEEALSGANVLTF
TGTGCCAGCAGTGAGGAGGCTCTATCTGGGGCCAACGTCCTGACTTTC
>.|.|TRBV9|TRBJ1-2
CASSQLRTNYGYTF
TGTGCCAGCAGCCAACTCCGCACTAACTATGGCTACACCTTC
>.|TRBD2|TRBV11-2|TRBJ2-3
CASSLVAGVGGDTQYF
TGTGCCAGCAGCTTAGTTGCGGGGGTTGGGGGGGATACGCAGTATTTT
>.|.|TRBV6-2/TRBV6-3|TRBJ2-7
CASSYGGREQYF
TGTGCCAGCAGTTACGGAGGGCGCGAGCAGTACTTC
>.|.|TRBV6-5|TRBJ2-7
CASSPDSRYEQYF
TGTGCCAGCAGCCCGGACAGCAGGTACGAGCAGTACTTC
>.|TRBD2|TRBV11-2|TRBJ2-7
CASSLVQRGPTYEQYF
TGTGCCAGCAGCTTAGTCCAGCGGGGACCCACCTACGAGCAGTACTTC
>once|.|TRBV5-1|TRBJ2-5
CASSLTSAQETQYF
TGCGCCAGCAGCCTGACTAGTGCCCAAGAGACCCAGTACTTC
>.|.|TRBV28|TRBJ1-1
CASSLVLTGNTEAFF
TGTGCCAGCAGTTTGGTTCTGACAGGCAACACTGAAGCTTTCTTT
>.|.|TRBV7-2|TRBJ2-7
CASSKGGAGHEQYF
TGTGCCAGCAGCAAAGGGGGGGCGGGTCACGAGCAGTACTTC
>.|TRBD1|TRBV28|TRBJ1-2
CASSKGTGQALGGYTF
TGTGCCAGCAGTAAAGGGACAGGGCAGGCCCTTGGGGGCTACACCTTC
>.|TRBD2|TRBV27|TRBJ2-7
CASSLRTSGGWASYEQYF
TGTGCCAGCAGTTTAAGGACTAGCGGGGGTTGGGCCTCTTACGAGCAGTACTTC
>.|TRBD1|TRBV2|TRBJ2-5
CASSGQGLQETQYF
TGTGCCAGCAGCGGACAGGGCCTCCAAGAGACCCAGTACTTC
>.|TRBD2|TRBV9|TRBJ2-5
CASSLYSGAYQETQYF
TGTGCCAGCAGCCTATATAGCGGGGCCTACCAAGAGACCCAGTACTTC